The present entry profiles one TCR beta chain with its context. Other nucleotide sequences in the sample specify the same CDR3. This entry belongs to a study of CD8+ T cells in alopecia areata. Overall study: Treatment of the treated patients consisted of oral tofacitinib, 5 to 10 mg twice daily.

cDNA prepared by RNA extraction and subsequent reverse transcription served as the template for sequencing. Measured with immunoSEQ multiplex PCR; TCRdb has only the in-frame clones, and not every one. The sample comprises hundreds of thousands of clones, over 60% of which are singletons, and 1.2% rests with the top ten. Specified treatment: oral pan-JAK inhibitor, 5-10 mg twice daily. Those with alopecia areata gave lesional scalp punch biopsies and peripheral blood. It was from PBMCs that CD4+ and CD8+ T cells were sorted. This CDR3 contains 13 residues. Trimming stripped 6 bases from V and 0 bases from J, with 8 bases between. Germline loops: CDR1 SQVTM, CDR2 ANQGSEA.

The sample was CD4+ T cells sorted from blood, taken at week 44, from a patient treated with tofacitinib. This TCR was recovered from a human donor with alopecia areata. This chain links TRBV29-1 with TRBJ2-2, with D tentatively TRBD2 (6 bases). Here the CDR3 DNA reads TGCAGCGTGGGGACTTCGAACACCGGGGAGCTGTTTTTT. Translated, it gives CSVGTSNTGELFF.